This T cell receptor beta chain is from a study of response to subunit inactivated influenza vaccine. TCRdb ran MiXCR on the RT-PCR reads and lists one entry per CDR3 protein. The repertoire has a few hundred thousand distinct CDR3 sequences, 20% to 25% of them found once; the top ten carry about 9.4%. Germline V lookup: CDR1 LGHNA, CDR2 YSLEER. The CDR3 runs 14 residues. The V and J ends lost 0 bases and 7 bases respectively, with 12 bases between them. The material sequenced was PBMCs from blood, taken about 20 months after vaccination. This receptor was identified in a man aged 45 to 75 who received an inactivated influenza vaccine. This chain joins TRBV4-3 and TRBJ1-2; D gene unclear. CDR3 amino acids: CASSQEGPGGGYTF. In nucleotides, the CDR3 is TGCGCCAGCAGCCAAGAAGGTCCGGGTGGTGGCTACACCTTC.